This note documents a single TCR beta chain sequence. Deep-level assay runs were performed. The material for each subset, its genomic DNA, was split evenly across several immunoSEQ plates. Sequencing was performed with immunoSEQ multiplex PCR; in TCRdb, only in-frame clones are kept and a portion is missing. The repertoire includes 2.3 million or so clones, 85% to 95% of them detected once, and about 0.37% sits in the top ten. Splitting of CD4+ cells produced CD45RA+ naive and CD45RA-negative memory subsets. CDR3 length equals 14 residues. Germline loops: CDR1 SGDLS, CDR2 YYNGEE. V shed 4 bases and J shed 0 bases, with 8 bases lying between them. This entry is derived from a study of shared clonotypes between healthy human individuals. Study details: In total, the donors were a couple of women and three men aged 18 to 49.

The clonotype comes from a man aged 18-30 years in good health. Some clones in this sample may be carry-over from other donors' samples. Source material: naive CD4+ T cells from PBMCs. Regarding subset: CD45RA+ positively selected. The V gene is TRBV9, the J gene TRBJ1-3; D is unresolved. The CDR3 here is CASSWEGSGNTIYF. DNA of the CDR3: TGTGCCAGCAGCTGGGAGGGCTCTGGAAACACCATATATTTT.